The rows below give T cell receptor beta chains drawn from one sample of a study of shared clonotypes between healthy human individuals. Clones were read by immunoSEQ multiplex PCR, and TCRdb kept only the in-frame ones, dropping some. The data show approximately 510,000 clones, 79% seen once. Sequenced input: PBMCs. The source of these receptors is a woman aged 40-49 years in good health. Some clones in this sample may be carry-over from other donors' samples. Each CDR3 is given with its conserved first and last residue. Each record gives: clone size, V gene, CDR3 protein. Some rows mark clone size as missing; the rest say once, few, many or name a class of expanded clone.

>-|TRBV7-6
CASSLTRSTGELFF
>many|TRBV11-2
CASSDRTGGFYEQYF
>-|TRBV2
CASTGTGGLNEQFF
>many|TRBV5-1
CASSTSFGGGRAQYF
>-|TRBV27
CASSSGTGGRNEQFF
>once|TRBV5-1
CASSLRTSRRAVYNEQFF
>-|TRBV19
CASSMGWSGRNTGELFF
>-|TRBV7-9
CASSLGQASSGNTIYF
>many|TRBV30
CAWSGTAFGEQYF
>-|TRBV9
CASSVGSQNTEAFF
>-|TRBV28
CASSFIANMGSDTQYF
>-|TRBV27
CASSLEVGHRGQRYQPQHF
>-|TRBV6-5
CASSYEGGYTF
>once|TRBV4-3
CASSQVLSGSRTGELFF
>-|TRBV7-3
CASSPGTGYEQYF
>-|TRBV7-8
CASSLAWDRSYTF
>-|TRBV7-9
CASSERGDNEQFF
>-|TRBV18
CASSPRERDGYTF
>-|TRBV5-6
CASSPGTHWYEQYF
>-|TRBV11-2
CASSLDSGRGFGGTDTQYF
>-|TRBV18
CASSPQRDEQFF
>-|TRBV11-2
CASSLSLGENTEAFF
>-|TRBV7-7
CASSLATSAGELFF
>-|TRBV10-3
CATKAAGERNEQFF
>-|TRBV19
CASSVTSTDTQYF
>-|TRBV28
CASIQLGGESYEQYF
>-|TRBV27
CASSSPFSGNTGELFF